The 21 T cell receptor beta chains below all came from one sample that was sequenced in a study of cytomegalovirus exposure and HLA in healthy donors. Produced via immunoSEQ multiplex PCR; TCRdb's table is partial and in-frame only. The sample contains some 340,000 clones, about nine tenths of which appear only once. Sample: PBMCs. Every receptor here comes from a woman between 25 and 40 years old in good health and CMV-seropositive.

This clone has just one count. J is TRBJ2-1 and V is TRBV4-1; D is possibly TRBD2 (7 bases). The V end was cut by 3 bases, the J end by 9 bases, with 15 bases between. CDR1 and CDR2 (germline): MGHRA, YSYEKL. This CDR3 has 14 amino acids. DNA of the CDR3: TGCGCCAGCAGCCAGGGGGGGGCGGGGAGTGAGCAGTTCTTC. Protein sequence: CASSQGGAGSEQFF.

The chain combines TRBV11-2 with TRBJ2-7; 11 bases are shared with TRBD2. Trimming cost V 4 bases and J 4 bases; bases outside gene matches: 3. This CDR3 comprises 14 residues. Germline CDR1 SGHAT, CDR2 FQNNGV. CDR3 protein: CASSSGLAVYEQYF. The CDR3 region has the DNA TGTGCCAGCAGCTCGGGACTAGCGGTATACGAGCAGTACTTC.

The genes are TRBV7-6 and TRBJ1-2; D might be TRBD1 (6 bases). V was cut by 5 bases and J by 8 bases, with 24 bases left in between. In germline, CDR1 is SGHVS, CDR2 FNYEAQ. CDR3 size: 16 residues. The CDR3 loop reads CASSPEVGGSRRGYTF. The CDR3 DNA reads TGTGCCAGCAGCCCCGAGGTGGGGGGCAGCCGTCGGGGCTACACCTTC.

The V and J genes are TRBV29-1 and TRBJ2-4, with 9 nucleotides matching TRBD1. Germline V lookup: CDR1 SQVTM, CDR2 ANQGSEA. V lost 4 bases to trimming and J lost 2 bases; unmatched junction nucleotides: 3. The CDR3 contains 14 residues. The CDR3 is CSVGGTGSKNIQYF. CDR3 sequence (DNA): TGCAGCGTTGGCGGGACAGGGTCCAAAAACATTCAGTACTTC.

This clone was picked up a small number of times. This chain joins TRBV27 and TRBJ1-5, with 7 bases fitting TRBD1. V shed 5 bases, J shed 3 bases, and the junction held 7 bases outside the gene matches. The CDR3 spans 15 residues. Germline loops: CDR1 MNHEY, CDR2 SMNVEV (reference sequence). The CDR3 bases are TGTGCCAGCAGTCCGAGGACAGGCCTCAATCAGCCCCAGCATTTT. It specifies CASSPRTGLNQPQHF.

This chain links TRBV27 with TRBJ1-5; no definite D call. The CDR3 extends over 14 amino acids. Trimming removed 1 base from V and 7 bases from J, with 11 bases in between. Germline CDR1 and CDR2: MNHEY and SMNVEV (reference sequence). CDR3 sequence: CASSLWRGGQPQHF. CDR3 nucleotide sequence: TGTGCCAGCAGTTTATGGAGAGGAGGGCAGCCCCAGCATTTT.

V usage is TRBV7-9 and J usage is TRBJ2-7; D not certain. The V end lost 1 base, the J end lost 4 bases, and 8 bases lay between the germline ends. The length of the CDR3 is 13 residues. Looked up from germline, CDR1 is SEHNR and CDR2 is FQNEAQ (reference sequence). The CDR3 DNA reads TGTGCCAGCAGCTTAGGACTTTCGTACGAGCAGTACTTC. It translates to CASSLGLSYEQYF.

The chain uses TRBV11-1 and TRBJ2-1; D is ambiguous. V lost 8 bases, J lost 5 bases, and 10 bases lay in between. From germline, CDR1 is SGHAT and CDR2 FQDESV (reference sequence). The CDR3 is 12 residues long. In DNA form, the CDR3 reads TGTGCCAGCGGTCGTTGGAACAATGAGCAGTTCTTC. This encodes CASGRWNNEQFF.

The genes are TRBV4-3 and TRBJ2-1, with TRBD2 matching 11 bases. From germline, CDR1 is LGHNA and CDR2 YSLEER. The CDR3 totals 15 residues. J lost 7 bases, V lost 1 base, and 3 bases had no gene match. The CDR3 DNA sequence: TGCGCCAGCAGCCAAGGTAGCGGGGGGGCGAATGAGCAGTTCTTC. The encoded protein is CASSQGSGGANEQFF.

V is TRBV7-2 and J is TRBJ2-1, with 8 bases matching TRBD2. This CDR3 spans 16 amino acids. V dropped 2 bases and J dropped 5; count of bases not matched to a gene: 8. The V gene's germline CDR1 is SGHTA and CDR2 FQGNSA. The CDR3 region is CASSLMIAGGDNEQFF. Written as DNA, the CDR3 is TGTGCCAGCAGCTTAATGATCGCGGGAGGCGACAATGAGCAGTTCTTC.

This clone was observed once. This sequence joins TRBV30 and TRBJ1-4, with a weak D call TRBD1 (6 bases). Germline CDR1 is GTSNPN and CDR2 is SVGIG (reference sequence). V was trimmed by 3 bases and J by 2 bases, leaving 10 bases between them. The CDR3 extends over 14 amino acids. DNA of the CDR3: TGTGCCTGGAGGGCAGGGGCGACTAATGAAAAACTGTTTTTT. Its protein product is CAWRAGATNEKLFF. Combining the CDR3 with reference TRBV30 and TRBJ1-4 gives the whole variable domain SQTIHQWPATLVQPVGSPLSLECTVEGTSNPNLYWYRQAAGRGLQLLFYSVGIGQISSEVPQNLSASRPQDRQFILSSKKLLLSDSGFYLCAWRAGATNEKLFFGSGTQLSVL.

The rearrangement uses TRBV9 and TRBJ2-1; TRBD1 aligns across 7 bases. The CDR3 runs 16 residues. The germline V gene has CDR1 SGDLS and CDR2 YYNGEE. V was clipped by 4 bases and J by 8 bases; unmatched bases: 15. The CDR3 nucleotides are TGTGCCAGCAGCATCCGTTTACAGGGGATTCAGGATGAGCAGTTCTTC. Translating it yields CASSIRLQGIQDEQFF. The complete variable domain, with remaining parts taken from reference TRBV9 and TRBJ2-1, reads DSGVTQTPKHLITATGQRVTLRCSPRSGDLSVYWYQQSLDQGLQFLIQYYNGEERAKGNILERFSAQQFPDLHSELNLSSLELGDSALYFCASSIRLQGIQDEQFFGPGTRLTVL.

The genes are TRBV6-5 and TRBJ2-7, with TRBD2 identical over 7 bases. The CDR3 length is 14 residues. Trimming took 7 bases from V and 4 from J; bases not matched to a gene: 10. Germline V lookup: CDR1 MNHEY, CDR2 SVGAGI. The CDR3 DNA follows: TGTGCCAGCACCCGGGGAAGCGGGGTTTACGAGCAGTACTTC. This sequence encodes CASTRGSGVYEQYF.

V and J are TRBV7-9 and TRBJ2-5; D gene unclear. V shed 1 base and J shed 5 bases, with 11 bases lying between them. There are 14 residues in the CDR3. The V gene's germline CDR1 is SEHNR and CDR2 FQNEAQ (reference sequence). CDR3 nucleotides: TGTGCCAGCAGCTTAGTTGATTGGAAGGAGACCCAGTACTTC. Translating gives CASSLVDWKETQYF.

This clone has a single count. The V call is TRBV4-3, the J call TRBJ2-1; 13 bases align to TRBD2. Germline CDR1 is LGHNA and CDR2 is YSLEER. V trimming: 3 bases; J trimming: 13 bases; junction bases outside the gene matches: 9. The CDR3 consists of 15 residues. DNA of the CDR3: TGCGCCAGCAGCCAGGGGACTAGCGGGATCTTTGATCAGTTCTTC. Amino acid sequence: CASSQGTSGIFDQFF.

A note on this clone: Other DNA sequences from this sample encode an identical CDR3 as well. The V gene is TRBV28, the J gene TRBJ2-7; D unresolved. The CDR3 has 13 amino acids. The germline V and J ends were trimmed by 2 bases and 0 bases, with 5 bases remaining between them. Germline CDR1 and CDR2: MDHEN and SYDVKM. The CDR3 coding sequence is TGTGCCAGCAGTTTAGGTGACTCCTACGAGCAGTACTTC. It encodes CASSLGDSYEQYF.

V gene TRBV19 combines with J gene TRBJ2-1, with 7 bases matching TRBD1. The V segment lost 5 bases and the J segment 2 bases; nucleotides outside the gene matches: 9. The CDR3 runs 16 residues. Germline CDR1 reads LNHDA; CDR2 reads SQIVND (reference sequence). The CDR3 DNA sequence: TGTGCCAGTAGTCGCTCCGGGACAGCCCCCTACAATGAGCAGTTCTTC. Translated: CASSRSGTAPYNEQFF.

The chain is built from TRBV27 and TRBJ1-2, with D possibly being TRBD1 (6 bases). Germline V lookup: CDR1 MNHEY, CDR2 SMNVEV (reference sequence). The CDR3 loop spans 13 amino acids. Trimming cost V 3 bases and J 14 bases, with 19 bases left between them. CDR3 DNA: TGTGCCAGCAGTTTCCTCGGGGGGCCTGGGGAAACCTTC. Translated, it gives CASSFLGGPGETF.

V and J are TRBV30 and TRBJ2-1; TRBD2 matches 15 bases. With V trimmed by 0 bases and J by 7 bases, 7 bases remained unmatched. The CDR3 is made up of 17 amino acids. Germline V gene lookup returns CDR1 GTSNPN and CDR2 SVGIG (reference sequence). The chain's CDR3 is CAWSVGLAGGRSNEQFF. Written as DNA, the CDR3 is TGTGCCTGGAGTGTGGGACTAGCGGGGGGACGGAGTAATGAGCAGTTCTTC.

This chain joins TRBV5-1 and TRBJ2-7, with 9 positions matching TRBD2. There are 16 residues in the CDR3. Germline loops: CDR1 SGHRS, CDR2 YFSETQ. Losses at the gene ends were 4 bases for V and 0 bases for J; bases not matched to a gene: 8. The CDR3 DNA follows: TGCGCCAGCAGCGTAACACCTAGCGGGAACTCCTACGAGCAGTACTTC. It is translated as CASSVTPSGNSYEQYF.

The genes are TRBV5-1 and TRBJ1-6; 9 nucleotides align to TRBD1. V was pared by 2 bases and J by 10 bases, with 10 bases of the junction left unmatched. Per germline, CDR1 SGHRS and CDR2 YFSETQ. This CDR3 comprises 16 residues. The DNA for the CDR3 is TGCGCCAGCAGCTTTTTAGGACAGGGGTGGGACTCACCCCTCCACTTT. Translated, it gives CASSFLGQGWDSPLHF.